Below, 20 T cell receptor beta chains from the same sample are listed, as sequenced in a study of siplizumab effects on memory and regulatory T cells. Profiled with immunoSEQ multiplex PCR; TCRdb holds only in-frame clones, not every one. The table lists about 66,000 clones, roughly 96% of them singletons. The sample was naive CD8+ T cells sorted from blood. The receptors originated from a human donor in good health.

V gene TRBV27 combines with J gene TRBJ2-5; D uncertain. The V end lost 0 bases, the J end lost 5 bases, and 7 bases lay between the germline ends. CDR1 and CDR2 from the germline V gene are MNHEY and SMNVEV (reference sequence). The CDR3 length is 13 residues. The CDR3 is CASSLSGWETQYF. For the CDR3, the DNA is TGTGCCAGCAGTTTATCCGGGTGGGAGACCCAGTACTTC.

The chain links TRBV5-1 to TRBJ1-2; 7 nucleotides align to TRBD1. Trimming removed 3 bases from V and 8 bases from J; junction bases left unmatched: 13. This CDR3 contains 15 residues. Germline loops: CDR1 SGHRS, CDR2 YFSETQ. The DNA for the CDR3 is TGCGCCAGCAGCTATGGGACAGACGAGGGTTGGGGCTACACCTTC. It codes for CASSYGTDEGWGYTF.

This chain links TRBV5-1 with TRBJ1-3; unclear D gene. Germline V gives CDR1 SGHRS, CDR2 YFSETQ. This CDR3 region has 15 residues. Trimming cost V 5 bases and J 0 bases, with 12 bases left between them. The CDR3 protein is CASRDSPISGNTIYF. DNA for the CDR3: TGCGCCAGCAGGGATTCCCCAATCTCTGGAAACACCATATATTTT.

The rearrangement uses TRBV10-3 and TRBJ1-5, with 7 bases lining up with TRBD1. Germline V lookup: CDR1 ENHRY, CDR2 SYGVKD. This CDR3 contains 12 residues. The J segment lost 5 bases and the V segment lost 9 bases, leaving 4 bases of the junction unmatched. CDR3 in amino acids: CAIQGTDQPQHF. In DNA, the CDR3 is TGTGCCATACAGGGGACGGATCAGCCCCAGCATTTT.

The V gene is TRBV7-9, the J gene TRBJ2-1, with 8 bases fitting TRBD1. This CDR3 contains 15 residues. Germline assignment: CDR1 SEHNR and CDR2 FQNEAQ (reference sequence). V was clipped by 1 base and J by 4 bases; unmatched bases: 3. The CDR3 sequence is CASSLGQGLYNEQFF. CDR3 DNA sequence: TGTGCCAGCAGCTTAGGACAGGGGTTATACAATGAGCAGTTCTTC.

The chain has TRBV4-2 and TRBJ2-7; D uncertain. Germline V lookup: CDR1 LGHNA, CDR2 YNFKEQ. V was cut by 0 bases and J by 3 bases, with 9 bases left in between. CDR3 length: 14 residues. This CDR3 is CASSQDFSHYEQYF. CDR3 DNA: TGTGCCAGCAGCCAAGATTTTAGCCACTACGAGCAGTACTTC.

The rearrangement uses TRBV7-9 and TRBJ2-4, with a possible D match to TRBD2 (5 bases). Germline-derived CDR1 and CDR2 are SEHNR and FQNEAQ (reference sequence). This CDR3 has 15 residues. Trimming pared 5 bases from V and 0 bases from J, leaving 11 bases between. CDR3 nucleotide sequence: TGTGCCAGCAGCATGCCGGGAACAGCCAAAAACATTCAGTACTTC. It translates to CASSMPGTAKNIQYF.

This clone was seen a few times. The chain employs TRBV5-4 and TRBJ1-1, with D unclear. V lost 2 bases and J lost 3, with 5 bases in between. From germline, CDR1 is SGHNT and CDR2 YYREEE (reference sequence). The CDR3 loop spans 12 amino acids. The CDR3 spells CASSFGDTEAFF. The DNA of the CDR3 is TGTGCCAGCAGCTTCGGGGACACTGAAGCTTTCTTT.

V is TRBV19 and J is TRBJ2-7, with a possible D match to TRBD1 (6 bases). The CDR3 runs 12 residues. V gave up 5 bases and J gave up 3 bases, with 8 bases separating them. The germline V gene has CDR1 LNHDA and CDR2 SQIVND (reference sequence). The CDR3 DNA is TGTGCCAGTAGTCCACAGGGCTACGAGCAGTACTTC. This codes for CASSPQGYEQYF.

The CDR3 sequence is CASSVEPQAAGSQPQHF. Written as DNA, the CDR3 is TGTGCCAGCAGCGTAGAACCTCAGGCGGCTGGGAGTCAGCCCCAGCATTTT. The gene calls are TRBV9 and TRBJ1-5, with unresolved D. The CDR3 contains 17 residues. Per the germline V gene, CDR1 is SGDLS and CDR2 is YYNGEE. The V end was cut by 0 bases, the J end by 6 bases, with 19 bases between.

In its sample, this clone was seen once. The gene calls are TRBV29-1 and TRBJ2-3; the D gene could be TRBD1 or TRBD2 (5 bases each). This CDR3 is built from 14 residues. Trimming shortened V by 3 bases and J by 3 bases, and 13 bases separated the two germline ends. In germline, CDR1 is SQVTM, CDR2 ANQGSEA. The CDR3 nucleotides are TGCAGCGTTGACGGGGACGAGGAGACAGATACGCAGTATTTT. Translation: CSVDGDEETDTQYF.

The chain uses TRBV12-5 and TRBJ1-3; D gene ambiguous. V lost 1 base, J lost 0 bases, and 7 bases lay in between. The CDR3 extends over 15 amino acids. CDR1 and CDR2 from the germline V gene are LGHNT and FRNRAP. The CDR3 loop is CASGLGVSSGNTIYF. The CDR3 DNA reads TGTGCTAGTGGTTTGGGGGTCAGCTCTGGAAACACCATATATTTT.

This clone has a handful of counts. This sample also contains other DNA sequences that code for the same CDR3. V is TRBV6-5 and J is TRBJ2-1, with D hard to call. This CDR3 is 14 amino acids long. V shed 3 bases and J shed 0 bases, with 6 bases lying between them. Germline CDR1 and CDR2: MNHEY and SVGAGI. The CDR3 spells CASSYRSSYNEQFF. The CDR3 nucleotides are TGTGCCAGCAGTTATCGCAGCTCCTACAATGAGCAGTTCTTC.

The V and J genes are TRBV15 and TRBJ2-2; D remains unclear. The germline V and J ends were trimmed by 1 base and 8 bases, with 14 bases remaining between them. The CDR3 length is 15 residues. Looked up from germline, CDR1 is LNHNV and CDR2 is YYDKDF (reference sequence). The DNA for the CDR3 is TGTGCCACCAGCAGAGGGACCCAAAAGGCAGGGGAGCTGTTTTTT. It yields the protein CATSRGTQKAGELFF.

V and J are TRBV25-1 and TRBJ1-3; 7 bases line up with TRBD1. CDR1 is MGHDK, CDR2 SYGVNS, per germline. J gave up 0 bases and V 6 bases, and 5 bases lay outside the gene matches. The CDR3 contains 15 residues. CDR3 loop: CASRGTGDSGNTIYF. CDR3 coding DNA: TGTGCCAGCAGGGGAACAGGGGACTCTGGAAACACCATATATTTT.

The CDR3 region has the DNA TGTGCCAGCAGTTCCGACAGGACCTCCTACGAGCAGTACTTC. The encoded protein is CASSSDRTSYEQYF. The chain employs TRBV6-5 and TRBJ2-7, with D possibly TRBD1 on 6 matching bases. Trimming shortened V by 4 bases and J by 0 bases, and 10 bases separated the two germline ends. Per germline, CDR1 MNHEY and CDR2 SVGAGI. This CDR3 contains 14 residues.

J is TRBJ1-1 and V is TRBV5-6; possibly TRBD1 for D (5 bases). Trimming removed 2 bases at V and 1 base at J, with 12 bases between. Germline CDR1 and CDR2: SGHDT and YYEEEE. CDR3 length: 15 amino acids. CDR3 nucleotides: TGTGCCAGCAGCTTTCTTCCAACAGGGAACACTGAAGCTTTCTTT. This sequence encodes CASSFLPTGNTEAFF.

The genes are TRBV27 and TRBJ1-6; TRBD1 might be the D (5 bases). The CDR3 spans 15 residues. Trimming shortened V by 3 bases and J by 8 bases, and 14 bases separated the two germline ends. Germline-derived CDR1 and CDR2 are MNHEY and SMNVEV (reference sequence). CDR3 DNA sequence: TGTGCCAGCAGTTTCCAGGGACTCCCCTATTCACCCCTCCACTTT. Residues: CASSFQGLPYSPLHF.

This clone was recorded only once. This sequence joins TRBV7-9 and TRBJ2-7; D is unclear. V lost 5 bases to trimming and J lost 6 bases, with 8 bases between them. Germline V gene sequence: CDR1 SEHNR, CDR2 FQNEAQ (reference sequence). The CDR3 is 11 residues long. Here the CDR3 reads CASSPDFEQYF. DNA of the CDR3: TGTGCCAGCAGCCCCGACTTCGAGCAGTACTTC. The whole variable domain, filled in from reference TRBV7-9 and TRBJ2-7, reads DTGVSQNPRHKITKRGQNVTFRCDPISEHNRLYWYRQTLGQGPEFLTYFQNEAQLEKSRLLSDRFSAERPKGSFSTLEIQRTEQGDSAMYLCASSPDFEQYFGPGTRLTVT.

The V call is TRBV9, the J call TRBJ2-3; D call uncertain. Between the trimmed V and J ends, which lost 1 base and 6 bases, there was a span of 9 bases. This CDR3 has 13 amino acids. Germline V gives CDR1 SGDLS, CDR2 YYNGEE. The CDR3 loop reads CASSVLGADTQYF. CDR3 coding DNA: TGTGCCAGCAGCGTACTCGGAGCCGATACGCAGTATTTT. Drawing the rest from reference TRBV9 and TRBJ2-3, the complete variable domain is DSGVTQTPKHLITATGQRVTLRCSPRSGDLSVYWYQQSLDQGLQFLIQYYNGEERAKGNILERFSAQQFPDLHSELNLSSLELGDSALYFCASSVLGADTQYFGPGTRLTVL.